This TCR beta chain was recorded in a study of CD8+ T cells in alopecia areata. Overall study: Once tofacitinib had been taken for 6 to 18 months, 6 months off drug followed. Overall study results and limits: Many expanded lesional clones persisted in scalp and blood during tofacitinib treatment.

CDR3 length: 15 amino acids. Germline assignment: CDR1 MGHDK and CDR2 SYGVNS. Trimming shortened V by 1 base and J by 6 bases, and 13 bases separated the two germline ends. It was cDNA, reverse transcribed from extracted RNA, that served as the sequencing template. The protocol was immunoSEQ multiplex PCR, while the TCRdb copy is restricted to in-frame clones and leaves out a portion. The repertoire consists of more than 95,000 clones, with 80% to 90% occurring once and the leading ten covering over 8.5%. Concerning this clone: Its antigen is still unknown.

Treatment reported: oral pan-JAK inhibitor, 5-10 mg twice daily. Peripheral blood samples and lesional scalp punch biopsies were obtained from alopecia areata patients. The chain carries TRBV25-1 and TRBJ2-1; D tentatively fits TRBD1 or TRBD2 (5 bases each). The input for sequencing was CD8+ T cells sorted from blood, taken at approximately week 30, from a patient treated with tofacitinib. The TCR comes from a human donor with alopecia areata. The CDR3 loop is CASSEWVEGTNEQFF. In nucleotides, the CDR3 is TGTGCCAGCAGTGAATGGGTTGAGGGGACCAATGAGCAGTTCTTC.